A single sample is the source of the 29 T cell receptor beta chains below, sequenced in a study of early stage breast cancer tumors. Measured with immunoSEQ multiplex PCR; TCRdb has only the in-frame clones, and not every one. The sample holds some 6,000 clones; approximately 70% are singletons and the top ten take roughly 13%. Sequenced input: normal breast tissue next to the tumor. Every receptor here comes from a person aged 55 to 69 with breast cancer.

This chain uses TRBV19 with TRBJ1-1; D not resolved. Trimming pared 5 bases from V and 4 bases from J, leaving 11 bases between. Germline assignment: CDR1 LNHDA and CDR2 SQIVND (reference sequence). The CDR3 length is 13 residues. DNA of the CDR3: TGTGCCAGTAGTTCCTCGGTTATCACTGAAGCTTTCTTT. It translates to CASSSSVITEAFF.

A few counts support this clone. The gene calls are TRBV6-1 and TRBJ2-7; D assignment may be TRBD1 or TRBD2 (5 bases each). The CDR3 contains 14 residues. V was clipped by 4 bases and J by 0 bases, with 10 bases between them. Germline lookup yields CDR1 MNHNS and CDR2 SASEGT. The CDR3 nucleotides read TGTGCCAGCAGTGCGGCAGGGAGCTCCTACGAGCAGTACTTC. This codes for CASSAAGSSYEQYF.

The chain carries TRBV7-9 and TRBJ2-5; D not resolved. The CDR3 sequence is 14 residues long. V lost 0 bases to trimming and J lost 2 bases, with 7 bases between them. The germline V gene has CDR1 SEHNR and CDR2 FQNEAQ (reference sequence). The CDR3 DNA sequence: TGTGCCAGCAGCTTAGCGGCAGCACAAGAGACCCAGTACTTC. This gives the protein CASSLAAAQETQYF.

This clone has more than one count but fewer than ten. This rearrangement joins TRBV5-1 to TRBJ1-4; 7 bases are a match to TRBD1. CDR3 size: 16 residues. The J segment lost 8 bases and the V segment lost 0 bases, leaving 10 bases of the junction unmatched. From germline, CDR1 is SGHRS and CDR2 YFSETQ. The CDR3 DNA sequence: TGCGCCAGCAGCTTGGAGGGAGGACAGGTCTACGAAAAACTGTTTTTT. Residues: CASSLEGGQVYEKLFF.

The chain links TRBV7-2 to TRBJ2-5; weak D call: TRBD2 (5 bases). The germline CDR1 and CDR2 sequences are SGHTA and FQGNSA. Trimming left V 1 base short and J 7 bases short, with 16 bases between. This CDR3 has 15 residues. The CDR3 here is CASSLGGSSALTQYF. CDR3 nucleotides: TGTGCCAGCAGCTTAGGAGGGTCCTCGGCGTTGACCCAGTACTTC.

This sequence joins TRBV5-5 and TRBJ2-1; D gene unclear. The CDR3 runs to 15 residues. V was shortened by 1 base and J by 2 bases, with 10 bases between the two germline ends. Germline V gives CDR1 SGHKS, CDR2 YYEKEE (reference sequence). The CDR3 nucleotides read TGTGCCAGCAGCTTGAATGGAAACGCCTACAATGAGCAGTTCTTC. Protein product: CASSLNGNAYNEQFF.

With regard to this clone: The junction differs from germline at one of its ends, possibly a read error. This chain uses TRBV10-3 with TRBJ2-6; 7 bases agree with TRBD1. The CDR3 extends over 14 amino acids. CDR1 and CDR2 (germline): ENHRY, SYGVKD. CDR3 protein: CAIGEGAGANVLTF. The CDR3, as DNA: TGTGCCATCGGTGAGGGGGCAGGGGCCAACGTCCTGACTTTC.

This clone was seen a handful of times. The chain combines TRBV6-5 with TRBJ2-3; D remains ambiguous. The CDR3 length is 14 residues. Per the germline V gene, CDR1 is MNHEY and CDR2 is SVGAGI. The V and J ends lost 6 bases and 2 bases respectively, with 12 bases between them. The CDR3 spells CASSPSTATDTQYF. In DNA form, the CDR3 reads TGTGCCAGCAGCCCCTCCACGGCCACAGATACGCAGTATTTT.

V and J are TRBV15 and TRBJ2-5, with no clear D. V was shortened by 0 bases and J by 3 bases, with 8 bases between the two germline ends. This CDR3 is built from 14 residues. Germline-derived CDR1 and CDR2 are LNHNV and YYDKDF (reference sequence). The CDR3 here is CATSREYAEETQYF. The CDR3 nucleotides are TGTGCCACCAGCAGAGAATACGCGGAAGAGACCCAGTACTTC.

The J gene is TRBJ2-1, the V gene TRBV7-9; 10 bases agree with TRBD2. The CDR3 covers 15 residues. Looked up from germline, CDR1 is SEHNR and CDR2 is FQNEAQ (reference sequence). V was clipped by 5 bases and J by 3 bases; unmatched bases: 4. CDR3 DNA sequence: TGTGCCAGCAGCCGCGGACTAGCGGACTACAATGAGCAGTTCTTC. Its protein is CASSRGLADYNEQFF.

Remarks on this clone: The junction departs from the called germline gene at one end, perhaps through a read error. CDR3 residues: CASSLGREPRETQYF. In nucleotides, the CDR3 is TGTGCTAGCAGCTTAGGTCGGGAGCCCCGAGAGACCCAGTACTTC. The chain combines TRBV7-7 with TRBJ2-5; tentative D call: TRBD2 (6 bases). In germline, CDR1 is SSHAT, CDR2 FNYEAQ (reference sequence). The CDR3 covers 15 residues. The entire variable domain, with the rest obtained from reference TRBV7-7 and TRBJ2-5, is as follows: GAGVSQSPRYKVTKRGQDVTLRCDPISSHATLYWYQQALGQGPEFLTYFNYEAQPDKSGLPSDRFSAERPEGSISTLTIQRTEQRDSAMYRCASSLGREPRETQYFGPGTRLLVL.

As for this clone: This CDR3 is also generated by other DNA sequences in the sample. The CDR3 loop reads CASSSLNYGYTF. The CDR3 DNA is TGTGCCAGCAGTTCCTTAAACTATGGCTACACCTTC. The chain uses TRBV6-5 and TRBJ1-2; no firm D call. Trimming cost V 4 bases and J 2 bases, with 5 bases left between them. The CDR3 is 12 amino acids. Germline V gives CDR1 MNHEY, CDR2 SVGAGI.

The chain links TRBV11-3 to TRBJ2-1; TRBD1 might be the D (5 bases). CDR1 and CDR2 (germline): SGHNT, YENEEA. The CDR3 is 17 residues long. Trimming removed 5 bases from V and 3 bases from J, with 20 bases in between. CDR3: CASSNTVRGADYNEQFF. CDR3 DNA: TGTGCCAGCAGCAATACCGTCCGTGGGGCTGACTACAATGAGCAGTTCTTC.

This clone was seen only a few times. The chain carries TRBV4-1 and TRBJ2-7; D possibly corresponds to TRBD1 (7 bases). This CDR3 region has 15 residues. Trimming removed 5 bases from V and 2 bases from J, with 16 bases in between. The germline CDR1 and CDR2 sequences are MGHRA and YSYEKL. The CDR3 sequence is CASSGDLRGAYEQYF. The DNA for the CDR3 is TGCGCCAGCAGCGGTGATCTCAGGGGGGCCTACGAGCAGTACTTC.

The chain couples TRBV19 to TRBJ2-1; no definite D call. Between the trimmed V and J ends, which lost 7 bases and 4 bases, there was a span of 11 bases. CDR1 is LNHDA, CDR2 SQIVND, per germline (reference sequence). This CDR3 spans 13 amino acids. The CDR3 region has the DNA TGTGCCAGTAATCCTGACGATTACAATGAGCAGTTCTTC. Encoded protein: CASNPDDYNEQFF.

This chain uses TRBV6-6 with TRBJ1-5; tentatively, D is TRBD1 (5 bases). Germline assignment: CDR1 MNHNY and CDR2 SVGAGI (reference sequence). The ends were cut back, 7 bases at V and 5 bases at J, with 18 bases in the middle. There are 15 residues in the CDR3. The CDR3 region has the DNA TGTGCCAGCAACACCCCCGGGGGTGGGGATCAGCCCCAGCATTTT. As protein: CASNTPGGGDQPQHF.

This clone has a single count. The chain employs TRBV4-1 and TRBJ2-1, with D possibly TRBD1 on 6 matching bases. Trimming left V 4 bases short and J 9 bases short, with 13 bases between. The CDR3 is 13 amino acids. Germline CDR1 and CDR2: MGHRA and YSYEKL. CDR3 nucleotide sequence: TGCGCCAGCAGCCCAACAGGGTCTCCTGAGCAGTTCTTC. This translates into CASSPTGSPEQFF.

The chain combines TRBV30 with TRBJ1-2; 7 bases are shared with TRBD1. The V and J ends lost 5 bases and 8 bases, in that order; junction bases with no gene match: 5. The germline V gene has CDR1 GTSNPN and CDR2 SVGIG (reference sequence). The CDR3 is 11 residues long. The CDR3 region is CAWWQGEGYTF. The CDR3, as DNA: TGTGCCTGGTGGCAGGGGGAAGGCTACACCTTC.

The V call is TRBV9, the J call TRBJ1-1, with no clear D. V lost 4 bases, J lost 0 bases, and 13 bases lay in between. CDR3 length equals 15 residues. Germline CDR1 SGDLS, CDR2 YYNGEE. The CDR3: CASSRTQIMNTEAFF. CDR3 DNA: TGTGCCAGCAGCAGAACACAGATTATGAACACTGAAGCTTTCTTT.

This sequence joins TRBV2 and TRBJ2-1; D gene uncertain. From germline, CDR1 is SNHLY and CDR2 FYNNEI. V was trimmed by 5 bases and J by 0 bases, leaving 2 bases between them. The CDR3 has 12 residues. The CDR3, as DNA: TGTGCCAGCAGTACCTCCTACAATGAGCAGTTCTTC. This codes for CASSTSYNEQFF.

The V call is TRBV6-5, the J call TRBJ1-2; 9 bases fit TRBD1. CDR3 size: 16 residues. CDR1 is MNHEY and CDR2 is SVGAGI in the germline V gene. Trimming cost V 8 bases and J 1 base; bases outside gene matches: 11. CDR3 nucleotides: TGTGCCAGCGGTTCCGGGACAGGGTCTTTTAACTATGGCTACACCTTC. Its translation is CASGSGTGSFNYGYTF.

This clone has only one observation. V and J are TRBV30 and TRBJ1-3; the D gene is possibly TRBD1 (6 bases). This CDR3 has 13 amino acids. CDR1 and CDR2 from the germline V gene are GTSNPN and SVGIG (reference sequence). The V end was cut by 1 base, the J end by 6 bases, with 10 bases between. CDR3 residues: CAWSGQDENTIYF. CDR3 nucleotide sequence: TGTGCCTGGAGTGGACAGGATGAAAACACCATATATTTT.

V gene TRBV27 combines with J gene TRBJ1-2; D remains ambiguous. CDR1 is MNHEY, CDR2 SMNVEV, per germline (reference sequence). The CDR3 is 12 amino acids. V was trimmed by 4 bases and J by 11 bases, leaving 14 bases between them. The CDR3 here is CASSWWWPRYTF. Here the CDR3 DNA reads TGTGCCAGCAGTTGGTGGTGGCCTAGGTACACCTTC.

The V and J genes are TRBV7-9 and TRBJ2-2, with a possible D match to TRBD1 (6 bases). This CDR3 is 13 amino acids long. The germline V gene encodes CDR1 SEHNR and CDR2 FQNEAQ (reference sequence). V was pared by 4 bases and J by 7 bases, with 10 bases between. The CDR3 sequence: CASSSNRDGELFF. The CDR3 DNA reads TGTGCCAGCAGCTCGAACAGGGACGGGGAGCTGTTTTTT.

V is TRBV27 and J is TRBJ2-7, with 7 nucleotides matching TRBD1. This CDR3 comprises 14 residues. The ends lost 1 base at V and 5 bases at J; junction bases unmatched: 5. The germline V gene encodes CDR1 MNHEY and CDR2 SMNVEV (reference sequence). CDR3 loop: CASSLFGTADEQYF. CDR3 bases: TGTGCCAGCAGTTTATTCGGGACAGCTGACGAGCAGTACTTC.

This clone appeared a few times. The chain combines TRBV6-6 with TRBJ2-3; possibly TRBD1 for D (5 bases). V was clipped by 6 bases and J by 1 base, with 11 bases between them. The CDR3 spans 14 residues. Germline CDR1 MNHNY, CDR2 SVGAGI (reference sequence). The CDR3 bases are TGTGCCAGCAGATCCGACAGCCGCACAGATACGCAGTATTTT. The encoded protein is CASRSDSRTDTQYF.

CDR3 nucleotides: TGTGCCAGCAGTGGTACCGGGACAGGGAGTTTAAGGGGCTACAATGAGCAGTTCTTC. It is translated as CASSGTGTGSLRGYNEQFF. The V gene is TRBV6-1, the J gene TRBJ2-1, with 9 bases lining up with TRBD1. The CDR3 has 19 residues. The trim removed 4 bases at V and 3 bases at J, leaving 16 bases unmatched. Germline V lookup: CDR1 MNHNS, CDR2 SASEGT.

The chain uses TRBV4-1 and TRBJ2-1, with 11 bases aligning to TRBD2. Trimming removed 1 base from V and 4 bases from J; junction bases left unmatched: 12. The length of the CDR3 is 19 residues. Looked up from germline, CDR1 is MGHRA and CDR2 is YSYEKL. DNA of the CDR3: TGCGCCAGCAGCCAAGGAGGAGCTAGCGGGGGGCTGGGGTACAATGAGCAGTTCTTC. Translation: CASSQGGASGGLGYNEQFF.

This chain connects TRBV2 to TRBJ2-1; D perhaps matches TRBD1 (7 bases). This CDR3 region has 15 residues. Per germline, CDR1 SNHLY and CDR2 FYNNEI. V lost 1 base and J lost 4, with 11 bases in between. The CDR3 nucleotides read TGTGCCAGCAGTGAAGGGAGGGGGCCATACAATGAGCAGTTCTTC. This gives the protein CASSEGRGPYNEQFF.